These 10 T cell receptor beta chains originate from one sample sequenced in a study of T-cell memory formation after mild COVID-19 (dated by TCRdb to the early 2020s). The library was prepared using 5' RACE. This sample was sequenced with an Illumina NovaSeq 6000. TCRdb passed the public sequencing reads through fastp at Q25 and MiXCR, retaining productive beta sequences. A single entry per CDR3 protein holds the most common genes and DNA from its merged rows. This sample lists 45,000 or so distinct CDR3 sequences; around 6.3% were detected once. 0.79% of the sample comes from the top ten. Sequenced material: PBMCs or a T cell subset sorted from them (not recorded which). Receptors were obtained from an adult who had mild COVID-19 (a few samples of this study predate the infection). The sample titles of this study are shuffled in the database, so cell type and time point are left out.

Ten or more counts support this clonotype. The chain has TRBV6-6 and TRBJ1-1; D uncertain. The V and J ends lost 0 bases and 1 base respectively, with 9 bases between them. Germline loops: CDR1 MNHNY, CDR2 SVGAGI (reference sequence). This CDR3 contains 15 residues. CDR3 in DNA: TGTGCCAGCAGTTACTCGGAAGGGAGGAACACTGAAGCTTTCTTT. Its translation: CASSYSEGRNTEAFF.

The chain links TRBV19 to TRBJ2-1; 7 bases agree with TRBD2. Germline assignment: CDR1 LNHDA and CDR2 SQIVND (reference sequence). V lost 6 bases and J lost 6; bases outside the gene matches: 5. The CDR3 contains 13 residues. The CDR3, as DNA: TGTGCCAGTAGGGGGAGGGGCCGCAATGAGCAGTTCTTC. Protein sequence: CASRGRGRNEQFF.

The V and J genes are TRBV28 and TRBJ2-3; 10 bases map to TRBD1. After removal of 6 bases from V and 4 bases from J, the junction contained 4 bases not matched to a gene. The CDR3 is 14 residues long. The germline CDR1 and CDR2 sequences are MDHEN and SYDVKM. CDR3 sequence (DNA): TGTGCCAGCAGCGGACAGGGGGGTTCAGATACGCAGTATTTT. This sequence encodes CASSGQGGSDTQYF.

This clonotype is labeled medium-sized. The CDR3 DNA reads TGCGCCAGCAGCGTCCGGGACCTCAGCCGTTACACAGATACGCAGTATTTT. Amino acids: CASSVRDLSRYTDTQYF. The J gene is TRBJ2-3, the V gene TRBV5-1; the D call may be TRBD1 or TRBD2 (5 bases each). This CDR3 is 17 amino acids long. Trimming removed 4 bases at V and 2 bases at J, with 20 bases between. CDR1 SGHRS and CDR2 YFSETQ come from the germline V gene.

As DNA, the CDR3 is TGTGCCAGCAGCTTAGCACTAGCGGAGCTGGGCCAAGAGACCCAGTACTTC. Its protein is CASSLALAELGQETQYF. The rearrangement uses TRBV7-9 and TRBJ2-5; TRBD2 matches 8 bases. CDR1 is SEHNR, CDR2 FQNEAQ, per germline (reference sequence). V lost 0 bases and J lost 1; bases outside the gene matches: 7. The CDR3 contains 17 residues.

This clonotype was seen at least ten times. The gene calls are TRBV5-1 and TRBJ1-1; tentatively, D is TRBD1 (5 bases). The CDR3 has 17 residues. V was clipped by 1 base and J by 1 base, with 17 bases between them. Germline V gene lookup returns CDR1 SGHRS and CDR2 YFSETQ. The CDR3 nucleotides read TGCGCCAGCAGCTTGTCAGCGGCACGGACACAGAACACTGAAGCTTTCTTT. Translating it yields CASSLSAARTQNTEAFF.

This chain links TRBV4-1 with TRBJ2-2; D is unresolved. CDR3 length: 15 amino acids. V was pared by 0 bases and J by 2 bases, with 7 bases between. Germline V gives CDR1 MGHRA, CDR2 YSYEKL. The CDR3 DNA follows: TGCGCCAGCAGCCAAGAAGGATTTAACACCGGGGAGCTGTTTTTT. Translation gives CASSQEGFNTGELFF.

The CDR3 DNA sequence: TGTGCCATCAAGACAGGGGCAATTAACTATGGCTACACCTTC. It encodes CAIKTGAINYGYTF. The chain uses TRBV6-1 and TRBJ1-2; TRBD1 matches 8 bases. The germline gives CDR1 MNHNS, CDR2 SASEGT. Trimming took 10 bases from V and 1 from J; bases not matched to a gene: 8. The CDR3 is 14 residues long.

This clonotype came up many times. This rearrangement joins TRBV6-5 to TRBJ2-1, with a tentative D call TRBD2 (6 bases). The germline V gene encodes CDR1 MNHEY and CDR2 SVGAGI. The CDR3 covers 13 residues. Trimming stripped 4 bases from V and 4 bases from J, with 8 bases between. The CDR3: CASSFSGYNEQFF. DNA of the CDR3: TGTGCCAGCAGTTTTAGCGGATACAATGAGCAGTTCTTC.

This clonotype was counted at least ten times. The genes are TRBV7-8 and TRBJ2-1; no clear D gene. V was pared by 1 base and J by 7 bases, with 14 bases between. Germline loops: CDR1 SGHVS, CDR2 FQNEAQ. The CDR3 sequence is 15 residues long. The CDR3 reads CASSLGKRRGNEQFF. DNA for the CDR3: TGTGCCAGCAGCTTAGGAAAGCGACGCGGTAATGAGCAGTTCTTC.